This TCR beta chain originates from a study of blood T cells in healthy people across ages. For the second PCR, which ran for about 7 to 11 cycles, a sample-barcoded 5' primer and a J-beta primer mix were used. MiXCR, applied by TCRdb to the 5' RACE reads, yields one record per CDR3 protein. The sample lists some 1.7 million distinct CDR3 sequences, about 30% occurring once. CDR3 size: 12 residues. Germline loops: CDR1 LNHNV, CDR2 YYDKDF (reference sequence). V was trimmed by 2 bases and J by 4 bases, leaving 2 bases between them. The study drew donors from healthy Caucasian individuals in Russia aged about 6 to 95.

The sequence came from a woman in her 30s in good health. Sample: blood. The chain links TRBV15 to TRBJ2-2; D ambiguous. CDR3 DNA sequence: TGTGCCACCAGCAGACGCACCGGGGAGCTGTTTTTT. It translates to CATSRRTGELFF.